This T cell receptor (beta chain) derives from a study of Ad26.COV2.S vaccination and SARS-CoV-2 variants. About the research overall: Doses of Ad26.COV2.S were injected into muscle once or twice, 56 days apart.

CDR3 length: 13 residues. The V gene lost 4 bases and the J gene lost 5 bases, with 8 bases spanning the gap. Sequencing used immunoSEQ multiplex PCR; TCRdb keeps in-frame clones, though not all of them. The data show hundreds of thousands of clones, with about 91% seen just once and approximately 2.5% held by the top ten. The treatment here: about 20 received Ad26.COV2.S at low or high dose, single or two shots; 5 received placebo; per-sample allocation not given. Sampling took place 63 days after the first vaccine or placebo injection. Vaccination used an Ad26 vector expressing Wuhan-strain SARS-CoV-2 spike.

This chain uses TRBV12-3 or TRBV12-4 with TRBJ2-2; no clear D gene. The sample was peripheral blood, taken in a trial of Ad26.COV2.S vaccine versus placebo. The receptor comes from a person between 18 and 60 years old who received the Ad26.COV2.S COVID-19 vaccine or a placebo. Here the CDR3 DNA reads TGTGCCAGCAGTTCCCGGGCTACCGGGGAGCTGTTTTTT. Protein product: CASSSRATGELFF.